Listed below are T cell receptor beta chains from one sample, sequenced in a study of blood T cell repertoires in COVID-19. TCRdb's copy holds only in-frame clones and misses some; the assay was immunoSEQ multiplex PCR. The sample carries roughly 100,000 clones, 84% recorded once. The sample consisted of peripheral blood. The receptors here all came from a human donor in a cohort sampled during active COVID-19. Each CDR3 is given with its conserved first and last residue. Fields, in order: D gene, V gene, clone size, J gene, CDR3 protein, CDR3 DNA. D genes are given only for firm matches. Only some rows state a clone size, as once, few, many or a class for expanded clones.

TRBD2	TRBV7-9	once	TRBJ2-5	CASSFPGLAGGQETQYF	TGTGCCAGCAGCTTCCCTGGACTAGCGGGGGGTCAAGAGACCCAGTACTTC
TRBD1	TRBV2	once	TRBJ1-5	CASASSTGGQPQHF	TGTGCCAGCGCGAGCAGTACAGGGGGTCAGCCCCAGCATTTT
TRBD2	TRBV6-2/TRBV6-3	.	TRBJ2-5	CASSYSMASGETQYF	TGTGCCAGCAGTTACTCGATGGCTAGCGGAGAGACCCAGTACTTC
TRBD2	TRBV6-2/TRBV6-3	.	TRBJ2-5	CASSLGTSGLVIETQYF	TGTGCCAGCAGCCTTGGGACTAGCGGGCTTGTCATTGAGACCCAGTACTTC
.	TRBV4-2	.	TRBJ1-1	CASSRVLGENTEAFF	TGTGCCAGCAGTCGGGTCTTGGGTGAGAACACTGAAGCTTTCTTT
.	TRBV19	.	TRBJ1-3	CASIPGPLQDPNSGNTIYF	TGTGCCAGTATCCCTGGGCCCCTACAGGACCCAAACTCTGGAAACACCATATATTTT
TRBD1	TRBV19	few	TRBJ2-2	CASLGTGGTGELFF	TGTGCCAGTCTTGGGACAGGGGGCACCGGGGAGCTGTTTTTT
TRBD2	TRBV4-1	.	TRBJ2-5	CASSRGLQRGGQETQYF	TGCGCCAGCAGCCGGGGTCTCCAGCGGGGGGGCCAAGAGACCCAGTACTTC
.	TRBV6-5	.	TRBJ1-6	CASSYSYQVYNSPLHF	TGTGCCAGCAGTTACTCGTACCAGGTGTATAATTCACCCCTCCACTTT
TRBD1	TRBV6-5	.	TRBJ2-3	CASSRDRAADTQYF	TGTGCCAGCAGTCGGGACAGGGCAGCAGATACGCAGTATTTT